This T cell receptor beta chain was recovered during a study of T-cell reconstitution after alpha-beta-depleted transplantation in children. Comments on this clonotype: Its specificity is unknown. At one of its ends the junction is not consistent with the germline gene, which may arise from a read error.

The CDR3 totals 13 residues. Germline loops: CDR1 SGHRS, CDR2 YFSETQ. Unique molecular identifiers were built into the TCRbeta library. TCRdb processed the PCR reads anew with MiXCR; each CDR3 protein has one entry. Of 25,000 to 30,000 distinct CDR3 sequences listed, about 6.3% are singletons. Points from the study as a whole: The main origin of T-cell counts and diversity one year after transplant was newly produced T cells. Several hundred expanded graft clones reportedly were the source of alpha-beta T cells about two months after transplant.

V is TRBV5-1 and J is TRBJ1-2; D gene ambiguous. This receptor was taken from a male patient between 10 and 17 years old who had a stem cell transplant for acute myeloid leukemia, so the T cells may come from the graft donor. Sequencing was performed on PBMCs, mostly from graft donor cells, taken 180 days after TCRalphabeta/CD19-depleted stem cell transplant. The CDR3 protein is CAISFTELYGYTF. CDR3 bases: TGCGCCATCAGCTTCACAGAGCTCTATGGCTACACCTTC.